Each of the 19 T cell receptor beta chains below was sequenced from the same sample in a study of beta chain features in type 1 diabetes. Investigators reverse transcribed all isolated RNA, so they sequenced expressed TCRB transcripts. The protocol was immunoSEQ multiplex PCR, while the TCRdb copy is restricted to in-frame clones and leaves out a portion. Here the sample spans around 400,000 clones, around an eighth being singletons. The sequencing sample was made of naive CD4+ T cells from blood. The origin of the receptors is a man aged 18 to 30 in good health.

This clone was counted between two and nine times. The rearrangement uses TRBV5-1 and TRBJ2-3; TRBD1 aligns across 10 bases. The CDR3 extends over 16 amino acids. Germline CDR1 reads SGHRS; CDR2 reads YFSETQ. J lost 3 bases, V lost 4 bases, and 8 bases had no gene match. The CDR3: CASSTLGTGDTDTQYF. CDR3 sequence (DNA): TGCGCCAGCAGCACCCTAGGGACAGGGGATACAGATACGCAGTATTTT.

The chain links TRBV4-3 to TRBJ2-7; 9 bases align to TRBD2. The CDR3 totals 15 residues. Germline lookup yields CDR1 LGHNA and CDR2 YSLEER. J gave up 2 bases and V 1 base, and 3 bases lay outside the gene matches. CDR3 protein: CASSQAAGGTYEQYF. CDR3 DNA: TGCGCCAGCAGCCAAGCAGCGGGGGGCACCTACGAGCAGTACTTC.

CDR3 in amino acids: CASTSMPGQGSSGANVLTF. The CDR3, as DNA: TGTGCCAGCACGTCTATGCCGGGACAGGGTAGCTCTGGGGCCAACGTCCTGACTTTC. The chain couples TRBV27 to TRBJ2-6, with 9 bases aligning to TRBD1. The CDR3 is 19 residues long. Trimming removed 7 bases from V and 0 bases from J; junction bases left unmatched: 13. Germline V gene lookup returns CDR1 MNHEY and CDR2 SMNVEV (reference sequence).

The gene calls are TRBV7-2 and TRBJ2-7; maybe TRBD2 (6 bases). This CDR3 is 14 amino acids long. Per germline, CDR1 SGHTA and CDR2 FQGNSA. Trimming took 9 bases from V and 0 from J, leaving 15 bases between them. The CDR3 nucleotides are TGTGCCAGTACGTATGGGGGGTACTCCTACGAGCAGTACTTC. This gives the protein CASTYGGYSYEQYF. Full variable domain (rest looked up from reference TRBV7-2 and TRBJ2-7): GAGVSQSPSNKVTEKGKDVELRCDPISGHTALYWYRQSLGQGLEFLIYFQGNSAPDKSGLPSDRFSAERTGGSVSTLTIQRTQQEDSAVYLCASTYGGYSYEQYFGPGTRLTVT.

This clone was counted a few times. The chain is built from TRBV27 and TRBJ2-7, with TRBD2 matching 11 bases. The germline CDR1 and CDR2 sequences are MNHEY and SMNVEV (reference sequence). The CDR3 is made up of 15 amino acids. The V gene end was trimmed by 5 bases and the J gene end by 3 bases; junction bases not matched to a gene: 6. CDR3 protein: CASSLTSGSGYEQYF. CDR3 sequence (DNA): TGTGCCAGCAGTCTCACTAGCGGGAGTGGCTACGAGCAGTACTTC.

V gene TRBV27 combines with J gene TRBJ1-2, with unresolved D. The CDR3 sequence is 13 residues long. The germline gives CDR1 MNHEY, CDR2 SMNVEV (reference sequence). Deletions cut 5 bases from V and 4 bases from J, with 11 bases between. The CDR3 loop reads CASSPPGLYGYTF. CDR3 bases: TGTGCCAGCAGTCCCCCCGGACTCTATGGCTACACCTTC.

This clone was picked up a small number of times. The CDR3 DNA follows: TGTGCCAGCTCACCACTCTCGGGACAGCAGAATGAAAAACTGTTTTTT. Amino acids: CASSPLSGQQNEKLFF. The rearrangement uses TRBV18 and TRBJ1-4, with 7 positions matching TRBD1. Germline CDR1 reads KGHSH; CDR2 reads LQKENI. This CDR3 spans 16 amino acids. V was clipped by 1 base and J by 5 bases; unmatched bases: 7.

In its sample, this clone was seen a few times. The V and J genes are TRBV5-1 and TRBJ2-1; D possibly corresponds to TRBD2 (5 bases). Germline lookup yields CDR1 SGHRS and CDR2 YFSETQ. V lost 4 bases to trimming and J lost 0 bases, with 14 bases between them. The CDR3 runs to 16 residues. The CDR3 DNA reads TGCGCCAGCAGCCCGGCCACTGGGAGCTCCTACAATGAGCAGTTCTTC. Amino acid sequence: CASSPATGSSYNEQFF.

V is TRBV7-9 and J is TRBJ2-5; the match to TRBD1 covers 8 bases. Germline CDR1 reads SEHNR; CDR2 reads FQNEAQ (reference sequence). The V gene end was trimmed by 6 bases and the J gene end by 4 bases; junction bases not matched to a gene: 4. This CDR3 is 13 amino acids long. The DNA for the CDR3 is TGTGCCAGCAGTTCAACAGGGGGAGAGACCCAGTACTTC. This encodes CASSSTGGETQYF.

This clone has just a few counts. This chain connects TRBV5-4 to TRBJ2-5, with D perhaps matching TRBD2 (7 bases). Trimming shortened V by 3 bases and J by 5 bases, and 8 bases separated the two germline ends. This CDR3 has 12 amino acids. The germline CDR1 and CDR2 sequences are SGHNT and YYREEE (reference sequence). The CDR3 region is CASSSGGETQYF. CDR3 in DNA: TGTGCCAGCAGCTCGGGGGGCGAGACCCAGTACTTC. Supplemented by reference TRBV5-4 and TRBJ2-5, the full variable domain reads ETGVTQSPTHLIKTRGQQVTLRCSSQSGHNTVSWYQQALGQGPQFIFQYYREEENGRGNFPPRFSGLQFPNYSSELNVNALELDDSALYLCASSSGGETQYFGPGTRLLVL.

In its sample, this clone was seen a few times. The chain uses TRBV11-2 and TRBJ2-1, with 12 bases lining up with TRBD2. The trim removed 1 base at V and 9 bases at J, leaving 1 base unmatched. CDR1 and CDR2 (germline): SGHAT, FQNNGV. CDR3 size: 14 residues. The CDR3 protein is CASSLAGLAGEQFF. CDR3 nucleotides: TGTGCCAGCAGCTTAGCGGGACTAGCGGGTGAGCAGTTCTTC.

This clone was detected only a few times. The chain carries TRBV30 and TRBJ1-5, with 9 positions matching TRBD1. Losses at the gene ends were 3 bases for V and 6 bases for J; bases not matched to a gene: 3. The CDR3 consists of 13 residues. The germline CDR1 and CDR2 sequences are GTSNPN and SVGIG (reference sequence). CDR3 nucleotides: TGTGCCTGGAGCACAGGGGGCAGTCAGCCCCAGCATTTT. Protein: CAWSTGGSQPQHF. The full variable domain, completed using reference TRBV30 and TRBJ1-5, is SQTIHQWPATLVQPVGSPLSLECTVEGTSNPNLYWYRQAAGRGLQLLFYSVGIGQISSEVPQNLSASRPQDRQFILSSKKLLLSDSGFYLCAWSTGGSQPQHFGDGTRLSIL.

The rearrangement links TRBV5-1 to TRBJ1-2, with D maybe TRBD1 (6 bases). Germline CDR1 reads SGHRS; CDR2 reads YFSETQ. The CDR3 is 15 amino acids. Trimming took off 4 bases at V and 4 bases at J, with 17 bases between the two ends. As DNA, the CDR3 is TGCGCCAGCAGCCTGATATTCAGGGGAGTCTATGGCTACACCTTC. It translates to CASSLIFRGVYGYTF. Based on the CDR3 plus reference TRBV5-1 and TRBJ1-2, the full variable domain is KAGVTQTPRYLIKTRGQQVTLSCSPISGHRSVSWYQQTPGQGLQFLFEYFSETQRNKGNFPGRFSGRQFSNSRSEMNVSTLELGDSALYLCASSLIFRGVYGYTFGSGTRLTVV.

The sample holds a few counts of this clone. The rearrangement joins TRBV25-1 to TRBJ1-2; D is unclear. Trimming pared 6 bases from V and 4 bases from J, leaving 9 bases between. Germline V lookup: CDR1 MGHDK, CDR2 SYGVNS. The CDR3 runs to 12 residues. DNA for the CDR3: TGTGCCAGCAGCACAGAGTTCTATGGCTACACCTTC. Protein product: CASSTEFYGYTF.

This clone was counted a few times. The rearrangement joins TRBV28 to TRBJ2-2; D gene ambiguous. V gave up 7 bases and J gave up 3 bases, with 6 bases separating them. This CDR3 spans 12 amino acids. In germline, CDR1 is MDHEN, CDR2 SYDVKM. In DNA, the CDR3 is TGTGCCAGCATTGGAGACACCGGGGAGCTGTTTTTT. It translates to CASIGDTGELFF.

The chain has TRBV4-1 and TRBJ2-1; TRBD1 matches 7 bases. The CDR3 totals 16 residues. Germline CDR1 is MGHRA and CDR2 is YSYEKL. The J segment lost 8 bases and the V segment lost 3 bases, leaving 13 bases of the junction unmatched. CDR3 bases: TGCGCCAGCAGCCATGCCGGGGCAGGGGGAGTCCATGAGCAGTTCTTC. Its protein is CASSHAGAGGVHEQFF.

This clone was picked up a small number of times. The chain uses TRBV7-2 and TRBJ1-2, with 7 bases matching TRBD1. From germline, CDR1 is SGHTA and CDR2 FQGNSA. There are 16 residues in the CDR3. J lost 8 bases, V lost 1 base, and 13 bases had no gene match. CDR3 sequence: CASSLGFNTGVQGYTF. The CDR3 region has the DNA TGTGCCAGCAGCTTAGGCTTCAATACAGGGGTCCAAGGCTACACCTTC.

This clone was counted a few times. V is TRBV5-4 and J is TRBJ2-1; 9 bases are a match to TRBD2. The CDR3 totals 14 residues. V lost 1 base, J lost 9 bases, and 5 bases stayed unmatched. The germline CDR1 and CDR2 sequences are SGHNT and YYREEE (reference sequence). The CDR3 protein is CASSLRSGRGEQFF. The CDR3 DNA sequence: TGTGCCAGCAGCTTGCGTAGCGGGAGAGGTGAGCAGTTCTTC.

Written as DNA, the CDR3 is TGTGCCAGCAGCTCGCCCTCGGGACTAGCGGGAGGCCCCTACGAGCAGTACTTC. As protein: CASSSPSGLAGGPYEQYF. The chain joins TRBV5-4 to TRBJ2-7; 15 nucleotides align to TRBD2. CDR3 length equals 18 residues. Germline V gene data show CDR1 as SGHNT and CDR2 as YYREEE (reference sequence). J was trimmed by 2 bases and V by 3 bases; bases with no gene match: 9.